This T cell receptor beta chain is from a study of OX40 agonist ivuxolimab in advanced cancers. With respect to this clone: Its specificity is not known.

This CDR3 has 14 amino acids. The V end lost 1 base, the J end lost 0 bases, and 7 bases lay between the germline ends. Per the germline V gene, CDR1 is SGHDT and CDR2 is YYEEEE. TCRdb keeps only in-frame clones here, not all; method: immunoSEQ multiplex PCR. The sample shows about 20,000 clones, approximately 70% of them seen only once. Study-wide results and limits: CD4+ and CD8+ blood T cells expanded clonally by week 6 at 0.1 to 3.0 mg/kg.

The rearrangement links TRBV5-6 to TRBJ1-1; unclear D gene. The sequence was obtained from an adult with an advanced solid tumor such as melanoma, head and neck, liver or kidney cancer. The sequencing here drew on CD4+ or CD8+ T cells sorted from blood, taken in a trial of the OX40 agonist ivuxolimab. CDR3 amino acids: CASSLSGLNTEAFF. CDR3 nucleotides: TGTGCCAGCAGCTTGAGCGGGCTGAACACTGAAGCTTTCTTT.